This is a list of T cell receptor beta chains from one sample in a study of shared clonotypes between healthy human individuals. Sequencing used immunoSEQ multiplex PCR; TCRdb keeps in-frame clones, though not all of them. This sample has 1,400,000 or so clones, with approximately 98.5% found just once. Sequencing used naive CD4+ T cells sorted from blood. The receptor source for this set is a young man in good health. CDR3s include the opening cysteine and the closing phenylalanine or tryptophan. A D gene is named only where the DNA matches it firmly. Clone size is shown for a subset of rows, as once, few, many or a class of expanded clone.

DNA: TGTGCCAGCAGCGTAGGCGGTAACGGGATTCAGCCCCAGCATTTT; CDR3: CASSVGGNGIQPQHF; J: TRBJ1-5; D: NA; V: TRBV9; size: once
DNA: TGCGCCAGCAGCTCTTCGACAGGGAGGGAGACCCAGTACTTC; CDR3: CASSSSTGRETQYF; J: TRBJ2-5; D: NA; V: TRBV5-1; size: NA
DNA: TGTGCCACCAGCATGGGAGACTCTGGAAACACCATATATTTT; CDR3: CATSMGDSGNTIYF; J: TRBJ1-3; D: NA; V: TRBV15; size: NA
DNA: TGTGCCACCGCGAGAATCGATGGCCTCGGTGTCTTATACGAGCAGTACTTC; CDR3: CATARIDGLGVLYEQYF; J: TRBJ2-7; D: NA; V: TRBV15; size: NA
DNA: TGCGCCAGCAGCCTCGCCCGAACCGGGGAGCTGTTTTTT; CDR3: CASSLARTGELFF; J: TRBJ2-2; D: NA; V: TRBV5-1; size: NA
DNA: TGCGCCAGCAGCGACCAGGGCGGGAGGGCCCGCTACGAGCAGTACTTC; CDR3: CASSDQGGRARYEQYF; J: TRBJ2-7; D: TRBD2; V: TRBV5-1; size: NA
DNA: TGTGCCAGCAGCCCGAGAGGGAGCGTTACGAGAACCGGGGAGCTGTTTTTT; CDR3: CASSPRGSVTRTGELFF; J: TRBJ2-2; D: NA; V: TRBV7-8; size: NA
DNA: TGTGCCAGCAGCGTAGAAAGCTCCTACAATGAGCAGTTCTTC; CDR3: CASSVESSYNEQFF; J: TRBJ2-1; D: NA; V: TRBV9; size: NA
DNA: TGTGCCAGCAGTGAATTCGGCTTAAAAGAGACCCAGTACTTC; CDR3: CASSEFGLKETQYF; J: TRBJ2-5; D: NA; V: TRBV25-1; size: NA
DNA: TGTGCCAGCAGCTTGGTTGGGACAGGGCATAGTGGCTACACCTTC; CDR3: CASSLVGTGHSGYTF; J: TRBJ1-2; D: TRBD1; V: TRBV5-4; size: NA
DNA: TGTGCCAGCAGCCCCCGTCTCGGGACCCAGAACCAAGAGACCCAGTACTTC; CDR3: CASSPRLGTQNQETQYF; J: TRBJ2-5; D: NA; V: TRBV14; size: NA
DNA: TGTGCCAGCGGAGTTTCTATATCTGCTGGGGCCAACGTCCTGACTTTC; CDR3: CASGVSISAGANVLTF; J: TRBJ2-6; D: NA; V: TRBV27; size: NA
DNA: TGTGCCAGCTCCGACGGGGTCAGGGAGCAGTACTTC; CDR3: CASSDGVREQYF; J: TRBJ2-7; D: NA; V: TRBV2; size: NA
DNA: TGTGCCAGCTCACCGTCTCAAGGGGGACACACTGAAGCTTTCTTT; CDR3: CASSPSQGGHTEAFF; J: TRBJ1-1; D: NA; V: TRBV18; size: NA
DNA: TGCGCCAGCAGCCCGGGGCTGAACACCGGGGAGCTGTTTTTT; CDR3: CASSPGLNTGELFF; J: TRBJ2-2; D: NA; V: TRBV5-1; size: NA
DNA: TGTGCCAGCAGTTTATTTACGGGGAAGGGAGAGACCCAGTACTTC; CDR3: CASSLFTGKGETQYF; J: TRBJ2-5; D: NA; V: TRBV28; size: NA
DNA: TGTGCCAGCAGCTCTAGGACAGGAAAAGATAGCAATCAGCCCCAGCATTTT; CDR3: CASSSRTGKDSNQPQHF; J: TRBJ1-5; D: TRBD1; V: TRBV7-8; size: NA
DNA: TGCAGCGTTGAGGTAGCGTCAGGTCAGCCCCAGCATTTT; CDR3: CSVEVASGQPQHF; J: TRBJ1-5; D: NA; V: TRBV29-1; size: NA